This TCR beta chain emerged from a study of shared clonotypes between healthy human individuals. On this clone itself: This may come from a read error, since a much larger clone is one base off.

Samples underwent the assay at deep level. Replicate PCRs for unsorted PBMC used approximately 300 ng DNA (about 30,000 T cell genomes). Produced via immunoSEQ multiplex PCR; TCRdb's table is partial and in-frame only. The repertoire holds roughly 450,000 clones, with approximately 85% as singletons. Germline-derived CDR1 and CDR2 are SEHNR and FQNEAQ (reference sequence). The CDR3 is 15 amino acids. V was pared by 5 bases and J by 2 bases, with 2 bases of the junction left unmatched. Sequenced: PBMCs. The source of this sequence is a woman between 35 and 50 years old in good health. Some clones in this sample may be carry-over from other donors' samples. This rearrangement joins TRBV7-9 to TRBJ2-6; 8 nucleotides line up with TRBD1. The CDR3 bases are TGTGCCAGCAGCGAGACAGGGGCTGGGGCCAACGTCCTGACTTTC. Translated: CASSETGAGANVLTF.